This T cell receptor beta chain was recovered during a study of T cell clonotyping in hematopoietic cell transplantation. Time point specified: recipient sample about 28 days before transplant, after cytoreduction. Libraries were prepared by immunoSEQ multiplex PCR; TCRdb keeps only in-frame clonotypes and omits some of them. The sample lists 25,000 to 30,000 clones, about 79% occurring once. V lost 2 bases and J lost 4, with 8 bases in between. The CDR3 runs 14 residues. CDR1 is SGHTA and CDR2 is FQGNSA in the germline V gene. The chain couples TRBV7-2 to TRBJ2-2; D is possibly TRBD1 (5 bases). The sample was peripheral blood mononuclear cells, taken before stem cell transplant. This sequence originates from a woman in her fifties or sixties with acute myeloid leukemia. Some clones in this sample may be carry-over from other donors' samples. The chain's CDR3 is CASSLRGRTGELFF. The DNA of the CDR3 is TGTGCCAGCAGCTTAAGGGGCCGCACCGGGGAGCTGTTTTTT.